The rows below give T cell receptor beta chains drawn from one sample of a study of T cell responses to AZD1222 COVID-19 vaccine. Sequencing used immunoSEQ multiplex PCR; TCRdb keeps in-frame clones, though not all of them. The table shows 90,000 to 95,000 clones, with 70% to 90% occurring only once. The sequencing used peripheral blood, collected on day 0 of AZD1222 vaccination. These receptors were taken from an adult in good health. Both conserved end residues are part of each CDR3. D genes are given only for firm matches. Size is omitted from some rows. Given values are once, few, many or a class for expanded clones.

clone_size: NA; v_call: TRBV7-2; d_call: NA; j_call: TRBJ2-2; cdr3_nt: TGTGCCAGCAGACAAACCAGTGACACCGGGGAGCTGTTTTTT; cdr3_aa: CASRQTSDTGELFF
clone_size: NA; v_call: TRBV20-1; d_call: NA; j_call: TRBJ2-1; cdr3_nt: TGCAGTGCTAGTGGACGGGGGAGCTCCTACAATGAGCAGTTCTTC; cdr3_aa: CSASGRGSSYNEQFF
clone_size: NA; v_call: TRBV7-2; d_call: NA; j_call: TRBJ1-3; cdr3_nt: TGTGCCAGCAGCTTACAGGGGATGGGAAACACCATATATTTT; cdr3_aa: CASSLQGMGNTIYF
clone_size: NA; v_call: TRBV5-1; d_call: NA; j_call: TRBJ2-2; cdr3_nt: TGCGCCAGCCGCGCAGGAATCACCGGGGAGCTGTTTTTT; cdr3_aa: CASRAGITGELFF
clone_size: NA; v_call: TRBV2; d_call: NA; j_call: TRBJ2-3; cdr3_nt: TGTGCCAGCAGGGGAAGCTATACGCAGTATTTT; cdr3_aa: CASRGSYTQYF
clone_size: NA; v_call: TRBV6-2/TRBV6-3; d_call: NA; j_call: TRBJ2-5; cdr3_nt: TGTGCCAGCAGTTACATGGGGGAGACCCAGTACTTC; cdr3_aa: CASSYMGETQYF
clone_size: once; v_call: TRBV6-6; d_call: NA; j_call: TRBJ2-5; cdr3_nt: TGTGCCAGCACTCCCCAGCTGGGGGGCTTGGAGACCCAGTACTTC; cdr3_aa: CASTPQLGGLETQYF
clone_size: NA; v_call: TRBV18; d_call: TRBD1; j_call: TRBJ1-5; cdr3_nt: TGTGCCAGCTCACCGCGGGGACAGGGAACGGGCAATCAGCCCCAGCATTTT; cdr3_aa: CASSPRGQGTGNQPQHF
clone_size: NA; v_call: TRBV2; d_call: TRBD2; j_call: TRBJ2-7; cdr3_nt: TGTGCCAGCAGCCAGGGACTAGCGGTCTCCTACGAGCAGTACTTC; cdr3_aa: CASSQGLAVSYEQYF
clone_size: NA; v_call: TRBV6-5; d_call: TRBD1; j_call: TRBJ1-2; cdr3_nt: TGTGCCAGCATCTCATGGGACAGCACCCCCTATGGCTACACCTTC; cdr3_aa: CASISWDSTPYGYTF
clone_size: few; v_call: TRBV6-2/TRBV6-3; d_call: TRBD2; j_call: TRBJ2-1; cdr3_nt: TGTGCCAGCAGTTACTCACATCCTACTAGCGGGATCTACAATGAGCAGTTCTTC; cdr3_aa: CASSYSHPTSGIYNEQFF
clone_size: NA; v_call: TRBV5-1; d_call: TRBD1; j_call: TRBJ2-7; cdr3_nt: TGCGCCAGCAGCTCGGAGTCAGGGGGCTACGAGCAGTACTTC; cdr3_aa: CASSSESGGYEQYF
clone_size: NA; v_call: TRBV27; d_call: NA; j_call: TRBJ2-1; cdr3_nt: TGTGCCAGCATTCGGGGGGCCGGGGGCTACAATGAGCAGTTCTTC; cdr3_aa: CASIRGAGGYNEQFF
clone_size: NA; v_call: TRBV7-2; d_call: TRBD1; j_call: TRBJ2-1; cdr3_nt: TGTGCCAGCAGCTCTCACAGGGGGTATGAGCAGTTCTTC; cdr3_aa: CASSSHRGYEQFF
clone_size: NA; v_call: TRBV14; d_call: NA; j_call: TRBJ2-5; cdr3_nt: TGTGCCAGCAGCCTCGAACGTGGAAGGGGGACCCAGTACTTC; cdr3_aa: CASSLERGRGTQYF
clone_size: NA; v_call: TRBV7-2; d_call: TRBD1; j_call: TRBJ2-7; cdr3_nt: TGTGCCAGCAGCGCCCGGCAGGGGGCGTCTTACGAGCAGTACTTC; cdr3_aa: CASSARQGASYEQYF
clone_size: NA; v_call: TRBV12-3/TRBV12-4; d_call: NA; j_call: TRBJ1-1; cdr3_nt: TGTGCCAGCAGTTTAGACGTGAACACTGAAGCTTTCTTT; cdr3_aa: CASSLDVNTEAFF
clone_size: NA; v_call: TRBV7-2; d_call: NA; j_call: TRBJ2-5; cdr3_nt: TGTGCCAGCAGCTTAAGCGCAGCTCAAGAGACCCAGTACTTC; cdr3_aa: CASSLSAAQETQYF
clone_size: NA; v_call: TRBV7-2; d_call: NA; j_call: TRBJ1-1; cdr3_nt: TGTGCCAGCAGCTTTAGGTCCCCGCAGGGACACACTGAAGCTTTCTTT; cdr3_aa: CASSFRSPQGHTEAFF
clone_size: NA; v_call: TRBV5-1; d_call: TRBD2; j_call: TRBJ2-7; cdr3_nt: TGCGCCAGCAGCATTAGCGGGGGCGGCTACGAGCAGTACTTC; cdr3_aa: CASSISGGGYEQYF
clone_size: NA; v_call: TRBV7-8; d_call: NA; j_call: TRBJ2-3; cdr3_nt: TGTGCCAGCAGCCCCTTTTCCGCTAGCACAGATACGCAGTATTTT; cdr3_aa: CASSPFSASTDTQYF
clone_size: NA; v_call: TRBV7-2; d_call: TRBD1; j_call: TRBJ1-4; cdr3_nt: TGTGCCAGCAGCTTAGTCGCAGGGGGGGTAGAAAAACTGTTTTTT; cdr3_aa: CASSLVAGGVEKLFF
clone_size: NA; v_call: TRBV19; d_call: TRBD1; j_call: TRBJ1-2; cdr3_nt: TGTGCCAGTAGTCCCGGGACAGGGAGCTATGGCTACACCTTC; cdr3_aa: CASSPGTGSYGYTF
clone_size: NA; v_call: TRBV11-2; d_call: TRBD1; j_call: TRBJ1-4; cdr3_nt: TGTGCCAGCAGCACCCACAGGGGGCGATATGAAAAACTGTTTTTT; cdr3_aa: CASSTHRGRYEKLFF
clone_size: NA; v_call: TRBV6-6; d_call: NA; j_call: TRBJ2-1; cdr3_nt: TGTGCCAGCAGTCCCTCCCGTGGAGTGTACAATGAGCAGTTCTTC; cdr3_aa: CASSPSRGVYNEQFF
clone_size: NA; v_call: TRBV11-2; d_call: NA; j_call: TRBJ2-7; cdr3_nt: TGTGCCAGCAGCCCCGGTAGAACGGCGCTACCCTACGAGCAGTACTTC; cdr3_aa: CASSPGRTALPYEQYF
clone_size: NA; v_call: TRBV11-3; d_call: NA; j_call: TRBJ2-7; cdr3_nt: TGTGCCAGCAGCCCCTCCGGCGGCAGCTCCTACGAGCAGTACTTC; cdr3_aa: CASSPSGGSSYEQYF
clone_size: NA; v_call: TRBV5-6; d_call: TRBD1; j_call: TRBJ1-6; cdr3_nt: TGTGCCAGCAGCCCTACAGGGGGTCCCCTCCACTTT; cdr3_aa: CASSPTGGPLHF
clone_size: NA; v_call: TRBV6-1; d_call: NA; j_call: TRBJ1-1; cdr3_nt: TGTGCCAGCAGTGAATTCGCAGGGAGGGGCACTGAAGCTTTCTTT; cdr3_aa: CASSEFAGRGTEAFF
clone_size: NA; v_call: TRBV7-9; d_call: NA; j_call: TRBJ2-3; cdr3_nt: TGTGCCAGCAGCATACGCCCGACAGGATACACAGATACGCAGTATTTT; cdr3_aa: CASSIRPTGYTDTQYF
clone_size: NA; v_call: TRBV7-9; d_call: NA; j_call: TRBJ1-1; cdr3_nt: TGTGCCAGCAGCCCGGGCCACTACACTGAAGCTTTCTTT; cdr3_aa: CASSPGHYTEAFF
clone_size: NA; v_call: TRBV28; d_call: TRBD2; j_call: TRBJ2-1; cdr3_nt: TGTGCCAGCAGTTTAGACCTAGCGGGAGAACCTTACGGTGAGCAGTTCTTC; cdr3_aa: CASSLDLAGEPYGEQFF
clone_size: NA; v_call: TRBV12-3/TRBV12-4; d_call: NA; j_call: TRBJ2-2; cdr3_nt: TGTGCCAGCATGCCCGACCTCACCGGGGAGCTGTTTTTT; cdr3_aa: CASMPDLTGELFF
clone_size: once; v_call: TRBV3-1/TRBV3-2; d_call: NA; j_call: TRBJ2-2; cdr3_nt: TGTGCCAGCAGCCAAGTGGCTAGCGCTATGGAGACCGGGGAGCTGTTTTTT; cdr3_aa: CASSQVASAMETGELFF
clone_size: NA; v_call: TRBV19; d_call: NA; j_call: TRBJ1-1; cdr3_nt: TGTGCCAGTAGTCCCTCTAGAGTGAACACTGAAGCTTTCTTT; cdr3_aa: CASSPSRVNTEAFF
clone_size: NA; v_call: TRBV19; d_call: NA; j_call: TRBJ1-1; cdr3_nt: TGTGCCAGTAGTATACTGAGCCATCCCATGAACACTGAAGCTTTCTTT; cdr3_aa: CASSILSHPMNTEAFF
clone_size: NA; v_call: TRBV19; d_call: NA; j_call: TRBJ1-2; cdr3_nt: TGTGCCAGTAGTATATCCAGGGTAGCGGACTATGGCTACACCTTC; cdr3_aa: CASSISRVADYGYTF
clone_size: NA; v_call: TRBV28; d_call: TRBD1; j_call: TRBJ1-2; cdr3_nt: TGTGCCAGCAGGACCTCCGGGACAGTCCTCTATGGCTACACCTTC; cdr3_aa: CASRTSGTVLYGYTF
clone_size: NA; v_call: TRBV4-1; d_call: TRBD1; j_call: TRBJ1-1; cdr3_nt: TGCGCCAGCAGCCAATCAGGGGGGCCTGACACTGAAGCTTTCTTT; cdr3_aa: CASSQSGGPDTEAFF
clone_size: NA; v_call: TRBV7-3; d_call: NA; j_call: TRBJ1-5; cdr3_nt: TGTGCCAGCCGGGGACATCATAGCAATCAGCCCCAGCATTTT; cdr3_aa: CASRGHHSNQPQHF
clone_size: medium-sized; v_call: TRBV6-6; d_call: NA; j_call: TRBJ2-7; cdr3_nt: TGTGCCAGCAGTCAGGGGACCTACGAGCAGTACTTC; cdr3_aa: CASSQGTYEQYF
clone_size: NA; v_call: TRBV2; d_call: NA; j_call: TRBJ1-2; cdr3_nt: TGTGCCAGCAGTGCTGGGGGGGCCCGGCTCCACTATGGCTACACCTTC; cdr3_aa: CASSAGGARLHYGYTF
clone_size: NA; v_call: TRBV4-1; d_call: TRBD1; j_call: TRBJ2-7; cdr3_nt: TGCGCCAGCAGCCCCGGACAGGCCTACGAGCAGTACTTC; cdr3_aa: CASSPGQAYEQYF
clone_size: NA; v_call: TRBV12-3/TRBV12-4; d_call: NA; j_call: TRBJ2-2; cdr3_nt: TGTGCCAGCAGTACAACCAACACCGGGGAGCTGTTTTTT; cdr3_aa: CASSTTNTGELFF
clone_size: NA; v_call: TRBV4-2; d_call: TRBD2; j_call: TRBJ2-5; cdr3_nt: TGTGCCAGCAGCCAAGGGACTAGCGGGGGAATCGAGACCCAGTACTTC; cdr3_aa: CASSQGTSGGIETQYF
clone_size: NA; v_call: TRBV2; d_call: TRBD1; j_call: TRBJ1-2; cdr3_nt: TGTGCCAGCAGGACCACAGGGGGCGATGGCTACACCTTC; cdr3_aa: CASRTTGGDGYTF
clone_size: NA; v_call: TRBV5-5; d_call: NA; j_call: TRBJ2-7; cdr3_nt: TGTGCCAGCAGCTTAGTTAATCGGGTTACCTACGAGCAGTACTTC; cdr3_aa: CASSLVNRVTYEQYF
clone_size: once; v_call: TRBV29-1; d_call: TRBD2; j_call: TRBJ2-4; cdr3_nt: TGCAGCCATTTGGCGGGGGGGCCGAGCATTCAGTACTTC; cdr3_aa: CSHLAGGPSIQYF
clone_size: NA; v_call: TRBV5-1; d_call: TRBD1; j_call: TRBJ2-7; cdr3_nt: TGCGCCAGCAGCTTGGTGACAGGGGGCTACGAGCAGTACTTC; cdr3_aa: CASSLVTGGYEQYF
clone_size: once; v_call: TRBV4-3; d_call: NA; j_call: TRBJ2-7; cdr3_nt: TGCGCCAGCAGCCAAGGACGGGCTTCCTACGAGCAGTACTTC; cdr3_aa: CASSQGRASYEQYF
clone_size: NA; v_call: TRBV7-2; d_call: NA; j_call: TRBJ2-2; cdr3_nt: TGTGCCAGCAGCTGGGATTGGGGGGGCGGCGGGGAGCTGTTTTTT; cdr3_aa: CASSWDWGGGGELFF
clone_size: NA; v_call: TRBV7-9; d_call: NA; j_call: TRBJ1-4; cdr3_nt: TGTGCCAGCAGCGAGTCGGGGATAGTAAAACTGTTTTTT; cdr3_aa: CASSESGIVKLFF
clone_size: few; v_call: TRBV27; d_call: TRBD1; j_call: TRBJ1-6; cdr3_nt: TGTGCCAGCTCTAAAGGACAGGGAGGTTCACCCCTCCACTTT; cdr3_aa: CASSKGQGGSPLHF
clone_size: NA; v_call: TRBV12-3/TRBV12-4; d_call: NA; j_call: TRBJ1-4; cdr3_nt: TGTGCCAGCAGCCAAGGGGCGGTGGGAAAACTGTTTTTT; cdr3_aa: CASSQGAVGKLFF
clone_size: NA; v_call: TRBV9; d_call: NA; j_call: TRBJ1-5; cdr3_nt: TGTGCCAGCAGCGGGGGCGGGAATAGCAATCAGCCCCAGCATTTT; cdr3_aa: CASSGGGNSNQPQHF
clone_size: NA; v_call: TRBV19; d_call: TRBD1; j_call: TRBJ1-2; cdr3_nt: TGTGCCAGTAGTAGGACAGGGAAGATTTACTATGGCTACACCTTC; cdr3_aa: CASSRTGKIYYGYTF
clone_size: NA; v_call: TRBV6-5; d_call: TRBD1; j_call: TRBJ2-5; cdr3_nt: TGTGCCAGCAGTTACGGGACAGGGGGCCAAGAGACCCAGTACTTC; cdr3_aa: CASSYGTGGQETQYF